The T cell receptor beta chain under discussion was sequenced for a study of beta chain features in type 1 diabetes. Study-level results: Among type 1 diabetes patients, VDJ junctions had fewer insertions and more deletions.

Germline V gene lookup returns CDR1 LGHNA and CDR2 YNFKEQ. This CDR3 is built from 17 residues. V trimming: 1 base; J trimming: 5 bases; junction bases outside the gene matches: 9. A few counts support this clone. Its antigen remains unknown. Sorted cells reached over 95% purity in every population. Isolated RNA was reverse transcribed in full, so expressed TCRB transcripts were sequenced. Naive, central memory and regulatory T cell samples yielded about 4 million reads on average. Sequencing was performed with immunoSEQ multiplex PCR; in TCRdb, only in-frame clones are kept and a portion is missing. The table records 130,000 to 150,000 clones, about 50% of them present only once.

Source material: Tregs from blood. V is TRBV4-2 and J is TRBJ2-5, with 11 bases lining up with TRBD2. The sequence was collected from a man in his late teens or twenties in good health. CDR3 sequence: CASSQANSGGASETQYF. CDR3 DNA sequence: TGTGCCAGCAGCCAAGCGAATAGCGGGGGGGCTAGTGAGACCCAGTACTTC.